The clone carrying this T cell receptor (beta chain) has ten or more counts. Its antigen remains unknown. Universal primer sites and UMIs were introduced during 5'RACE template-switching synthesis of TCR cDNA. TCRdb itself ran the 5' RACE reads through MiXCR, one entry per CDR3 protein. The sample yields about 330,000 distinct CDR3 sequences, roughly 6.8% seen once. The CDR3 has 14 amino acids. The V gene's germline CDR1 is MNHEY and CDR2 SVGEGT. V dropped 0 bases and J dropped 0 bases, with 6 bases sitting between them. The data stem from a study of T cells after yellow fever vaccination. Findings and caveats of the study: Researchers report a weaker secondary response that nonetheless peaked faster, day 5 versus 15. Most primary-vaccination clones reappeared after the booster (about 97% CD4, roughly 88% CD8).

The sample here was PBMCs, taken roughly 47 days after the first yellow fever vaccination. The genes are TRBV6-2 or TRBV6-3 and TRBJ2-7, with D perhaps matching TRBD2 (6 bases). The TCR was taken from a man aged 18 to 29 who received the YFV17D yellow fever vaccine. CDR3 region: CASSYSTSSYEQYV. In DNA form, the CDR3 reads TGTGCCAGCAGTTACTCGACTAGCTCCTACGAGCAGTACGTC.